The 10 T cell receptor beta chains below come from one sample, sequenced in a study of cytomegalovirus exposure and HLA in healthy donors. Primers: 60 Vbeta forward and 13 Jbeta reverse. TCRdb's copy holds only in-frame clones and misses some; the assay was immunoSEQ multiplex PCR. This table has about 120,000 clones, about three quarters appearing once. Sequencing input: PBMCs. Receptors were obtained from a female donor in good health and CMV-seronegative.

This clone has just a few counts. Within the sample, other DNA sequences also encode this same CDR3. The chain couples TRBV9 to TRBJ2-7, with 10 bases aligning to TRBD2. The junction had 2 bases not matched to a gene; V was cut back by 3 bases and J by 2 bases. The germline V gene encodes CDR1 SGDLS and CDR2 YYNGEE. The CDR3 runs to 14 residues. In DNA form, the CDR3 reads TGTGCCAGCAGCGGGACTAGCGGACCCTACGAGCAGTACTTC. This encodes CASSGTSGPYEQYF.

V is TRBV7-2 and J is TRBJ2-7, with D uncertain. This CDR3 comprises 12 residues. Trimming took off 1 base at V and 7 bases at J, with 8 bases between the two ends. Per the germline V gene, CDR1 is SGHTA and CDR2 is FQGNSA. CDR3 bases: TGTGCCAGCAGCTTAGTGGCTGGTGAGCAGTACTTC. Amino acid sequence: CASSLVAGEQYF.

Points on this clone: A read error may produce the germline difference seen at one junction end. The genes are TRBV19 and TRBJ2-3; 10 nucleotides align to TRBD2. Germline V gene data show CDR1 as LNHDA and CDR2 as SQIVND (reference sequence). This CDR3 spans 17 amino acids. The CDR3 reads CASSIDQGLAGVDTQYF. CDR3 coding DNA: TGTGCCAGTAGCATAGACCAGGGGCTAGCGGGGGTAGATACGCAGTATTTT. Full variable domain (missing parts from reference TRBV19 and TRBJ2-3): DGGITQSPKYLFRKEGQNVTLSCEQNLNHDAMYWYRQDPGQGLRLIYYSQIVNDFQKGDIAEGYSVSREKKESFPLTVTSAQKNPTAFYLCASSIDQGLAGVDTQYFGPGTRLTVL.

The V and J genes are TRBV6-1 and TRBJ1-1, with D possibly being TRBD1 (5 bases). The CDR3 is made up of 13 amino acids. The ends were cut back, 6 bases at V and 0 bases at J, with 8 bases in the middle. From germline, CDR1 is MNHNS and CDR2 SASEGT. CDR3 DNA: TGTGCCAGCAGACGGGACTTGAACACTGAAGCTTTCTTT. This encodes CASRRDLNTEAFF.

The chain has TRBV11-2 and TRBJ1-2; unclear D gene. CDR1 and CDR2 from the germline V gene are SGHAT and FQNNGV. V was cut by 5 bases and J by 4 bases, with 17 bases left in between. The CDR3 contains 15 residues. CDR3: CASSPLRGLGYGYTF. The CDR3 DNA reads as TGTGCCAGCAGCCCCCTGCGGGGTCTGGGCTATGGCTACACCTTC.

The chain recombines TRBV5-4 with TRBJ2-5; 14 bases are a match to TRBD2. V dropped 0 bases and J dropped 5; count of bases not matched to a gene: 12. The CDR3 runs 19 residues. Germline CDR1 reads SGHNT; CDR2 reads YYREEE (reference sequence). The chain's CDR3 is CASSLAGTSGGTGVETQYF. For the CDR3, the DNA is TGTGCCAGCAGCTTGGCCGGGACTAGCGGGGGTACGGGCGTGGAGACCCAGTACTTC.

About this clone itself: This same CDR3 is encoded by further DNA sequences in the sample. The chain couples TRBV2 to TRBJ2-5; D is undetermined. The CDR3 is 12 residues long. Germline-derived CDR1 and CDR2 are SNHLY and FYNNEI. The V gene lost 4 bases and the J gene lost 4 bases, with 7 bases spanning the gap. CDR3 sequence reads: CASSVLVETQYF. In DNA, the CDR3 is TGTGCCAGCAGTGTGCTAGTAGAGACCCAGTACTTC.

The chain links TRBV5-1 to TRBJ2-5; 11 bases map to TRBD2. The CDR3 is 15 residues long. Losses at the gene ends were 4 bases for V and 2 bases for J; bases not matched to a gene: 4. Germline lookup yields CDR1 SGHRS and CDR2 YFSETQ. In nucleotides, the CDR3 is TGCGCCAGCAGCACGGGACTAGCGGATCAAGAGACCCAGTACTTC. Translation: CASSTGLADQETQYF.

The rearrangement links TRBV4-2 to TRBJ1-1; 7 nucleotides line up with TRBD1. V lost 0 bases to trimming and J lost 3 bases; unmatched junction nucleotides: 7. The germline CDR1 and CDR2 sequences are LGHNA and YNFKEQ. The CDR3 runs to 16 residues. The CDR3 sequence is CASSQEGRGGHTEAFF. The DNA of the CDR3 is TGTGCCAGCAGCCAAGAGGGTCGAGGGGGCCACACTGAAGCTTTCTTT.

The V gene is TRBV5-1, the J gene TRBJ2-2; weak D call: TRBD2 (5 bases). Germline assignment: CDR1 SGHRS and CDR2 YFSETQ. Trimming took 4 bases from V and 7 from J, leaving 14 bases between them. CDR3 length: 14 amino acids. CDR3 nucleotide sequence: TGCGCCAGCAGCGACCCCATGAGGGACGGGGAGCTGTTTTTT. Its protein is CASSDPMRDGELFF.